One T cell receptor (beta chain) is described in this entry. Its antigen is as yet unknown. This specimen comes from a study of T cells after yellow fever vaccination. Overall study findings and caveats: Reappearing after the booster were most of the clones from primary vaccination (less than 98% CD4, 88% CD8). A weaker secondary response peaked on day 5, the primary on day 15.

TCRdb itself ran the 5' RACE reads through MiXCR, one entry per CDR3 protein. Found here are some 340,000 distinct CDR3 sequences, 9.5% to 12% of them singletons; the top ten hold around 3.2%. This CDR3 is built from 17 residues. Germline CDR1 is SGHAT and CDR2 is FQNNGV. Trimming took 1 base from V and 2 from J, leaving 14 bases between them. The sample here was CD4+ T cells sorted from PBMCs, taken 45 days after the yellow fever booster vaccination. The TCR comes from a man aged 18 to 29 who received the YFV17D yellow fever vaccine. The chain links TRBV11-2 to TRBJ2-2; D may be TRBD1 or TRBD2 (5 bases each). The CDR3, as DNA: TGTGCCAGCAGCTTAGTCCGGGGCTCCCGCAACACCGGGGAGCTGTTTTTT. Translating it yields CASSLVRGSRNTGELFF.